The 14 T cell receptor beta chains listed next were all sequenced from one sample in a study of regulatory T cells in long-lasting Graves disease. Specified time point: persistent/refractory GD, antithyroid drugs over 5 years with positive TRAb. Extracted RNA from PBMCs served as the source of the TCR library. Construction of TCR beta libraries relied on iRepertoire HTBI primers and on Arm-PCR targeting CDR3 regions. In TCRdb, the multiplex PCR reads were re-called with MiXCR into one record per CDR3 protein. The sample contains hundreds of thousands of distinct CDR3 sequences, roughly 20% of which appear only once. The sequenced sample was peripheral blood mononuclear cells (PBMCs), obtained when the disease was refractory, from a patient treated with antithyroid drugs. These receptor sequences come from a female donor with Graves disease.

At least ten counts were recorded for this clonotype. This sequence joins TRBV15 and TRBJ1-6, with D perhaps TRBD1 (6 bases). The V gene's germline CDR1 is LNHNV and CDR2 YYDKDF (reference sequence). Trimming took 4 bases from V and 10 from J, leaving 14 bases between them. The CDR3 runs to 14 residues. For the CDR3, the DNA is TGTGCCACCAGCACCCGTGGGGGCGAGTCACCCCTCCACTTT. Protein product: CATSTRGGESPLHF.

A note on this clonotype: A much larger clonotype is one base distant, so this may be a read error. This sequence joins TRBV28 and TRBJ2-7; 9 positions match TRBD1. With V trimmed by 5 bases and J by 0 bases, 14 bases remained unmatched. CDR3 size: 18 residues. CDR1 and CDR2 from the germline V gene are MDHEN and SYDVKM. The DNA of the CDR3 is TGTGCCAGCAGTATACCCCCCGGGACAGGGTTGGGCTCCTACGAGCAGTACTTC. This codes for CASSIPPGTGLGSYEQYF.

Ten or more counts support this clonotype. This chain uses TRBV11-1 with TRBJ1-1; the D gene is possibly TRBD1 (6 bases). The V end was cut by 4 bases, the J end by 1 base, with 19 bases between. The CDR3 runs to 17 residues. Germline CDR1 SGHAT, CDR2 FQDESV (reference sequence). CDR3 residues: CASSSGGPGHENTEAFF. The CDR3, as DNA: TGTGCCAGCAGCTCCGGTGGACCGGGACACGAGAACACTGAAGCTTTCTTT.

The chain links TRBV7-2 to TRBJ1-1, with TRBD1 as a possible D gene (6 bases). Germline lookup yields CDR1 SGHTA and CDR2 FQGNSA. V was clipped by 3 bases and J by 1 base, with 18 bases between them. The CDR3 is 17 residues long. CDR3 in amino acids: CASSLPVWGGENTEAFF. The CDR3 DNA follows: TGTGCCAGCAGCTTGCCCGTCTGGGGGGGCGAGAACACTGAAGCTTTCTTT. The full variable domain, its missing parts supplied by reference TRBV7-2 and TRBJ1-1, is GAGVSQSPSNKVTEKGKDVELRCDPISGHTALYWYRQSLGQGLEFLIYFQGNSAPDKSGLPSDRFSAERTGGSVSTLTIQRTQQEDSAVYLCASSLPVWGGENTEAFFGQGTRLTVV.

The rearrangement uses TRBV5-1 and TRBJ2-3; 7 positions match TRBD1. Unmatched junction bases numbered 7, after V lost 0 bases and J lost 3 bases. CDR3 length equals 16 residues. The V gene's germline CDR1 is SGHRS and CDR2 YFSETQ. CDR3 sequence: CASSLVPGGDTDTQYF. The CDR3, as DNA: TGCGCCAGCAGCTTGGTGCCAGGGGGTGATACAGATACGCAGTATTTT.

This clonotype appeared a few times. V usage is TRBV7-9 and J usage is TRBJ1-4; D is unresolved. This CDR3 comprises 13 residues. The V gene lost 5 bases and the J gene lost 4 bases, with 8 bases spanning the gap. CDR1 and CDR2 from the germline V gene are SEHNR and FQNEAQ (reference sequence). CDR3 DNA sequence: TGTGCCAGCAGCCCACGGGGTAATGAAAAACTGTTTTTT. Its translation: CASSPRGNEKLFF.

The rearrangement joins TRBV5-6 to TRBJ1-1, with a tentative D call TRBD1 (6 bases). There are 15 residues in the CDR3. V was trimmed by 4 bases and J by 1 base, leaving 14 bases between them. Germline V gives CDR1 SGHDT, CDR2 YYEEEE. Here the CDR3 reads CASSRPGVANTEAFF. CDR3 nucleotides: TGTGCCAGCAGCCGTCCAGGGGTAGCGAACACTGAAGCTTTCTTT. Variable domain in full (rest from reference TRBV5-6 and TRBJ1-1): DAGVTQSPTHLIKTRGQQVTLRCSPKSGHDTVSWYQQALGQGPQFIFQYYEEEERQRGNFPDRFSGHQFPNYSSELNVNALLLGDSALYLCASSRPGVANTEAFFGQGTRLTVV.

This clonotype was observed a handful of times. The chain carries TRBV7-2 and TRBJ1-2; unclear D gene. The CDR3 sequence is 13 residues long. V gave up 7 bases and J gave up 5 bases, with 14 bases separating them. CDR1 and CDR2 (germline): SGHTA, FQGNSA. The DNA for the CDR3 is TGTGCCAGCACCTTGGGGAGTTCTTATGGCTACACCTTC. This sequence encodes CASTLGSSYGYTF.

This sequence joins TRBV5-1 and TRBJ1-1; possibly TRBD1 for D (5 bases). V shed 5 bases and J shed 3 bases, with 11 bases lying between them. The V gene's germline CDR1 is SGHRS and CDR2 YFSETQ. The CDR3 is 13 residues long. The CDR3 reads CASRDTSYTEAFF. The CDR3 DNA reads TGCGCCAGCAGGGACACCTCATACACTGAAGCTTTCTTT. The variable domain in full, with the rest retrieved from reference TRBV5-1 and TRBJ1-1, is KAGVTQTPRYLIKTRGQQVTLSCSPISGHRSVSWYQQTPGQGLQFLFEYFSETQRNKGNFPGRFSGRQFSNSRSEMNVSTLELGDSALYLCASRDTSYTEAFFGQGTRLTVV.

This clonotype was detected many times. The rearrangement links TRBV2 to TRBJ2-7; 10 bases match TRBD1. Germline V gene data show CDR1 as SNHLY and CDR2 as FYNNEI. The CDR3 consists of 15 residues. J was trimmed by 2 bases and V by 6 bases; bases with no gene match: 7. CDR3 DNA: TGTGCCAGCAGCCCCACCGGGACAGGGGCCTACGAGCAGTACTTC. It specifies CASSPTGTGAYEQYF.

The V and J genes are TRBV6-1 and TRBJ2-1, with D perhaps TRBD2 (6 bases). This CDR3 is 13 amino acids long. Germline loops: CDR1 MNHNS, CDR2 SASEGT. V lost 7 bases and J 7 bases, leaving 14 bases between the germline ends. The CDR3 sequence: CASTPRGTNEQFF. The CDR3 DNA reads TGTGCCAGCACGCCCCGGGGGACTAATGAGCAGTTCTTC.

The J gene is TRBJ2-2, the V gene TRBV29-1, with D perhaps matching TRBD1 (6 bases). The CDR3 has 14 residues. Germline CDR1 SQVTM, CDR2 ANQGSEA. The V end lost 7 bases, the J end lost 0 bases, and 12 bases lay between the germline ends. CDR3 amino acids: CSALAGANTGELFF. The CDR3 DNA reads as TGCAGCGCCCTCGCAGGGGCGAACACCGGGGAGCTGTTTTTT.

This clonotype was recorded at least ten times. The CDR3 nucleotides read TGTGCCAGCAGCCAGGAAGGGGGCAGCTACGAGCAGTACTTC. Translation: CASSQEGGSYEQYF. The rearrangement links TRBV3-1 to TRBJ2-7, with 7 nucleotides matching TRBD1. The CDR3 totals 14 residues. The J segment lost 3 bases and the V segment lost 3 bases, leaving 5 bases of the junction unmatched. Per the germline V gene, CDR1 is LGHDT and CDR2 is YNNKEL (reference sequence).

This clonotype was counted ten times or more. This chain connects TRBV6-9 to TRBJ1-1; tentatively, D is TRBD1 (6 bases). The CDR3 covers 15 residues. Germline loops: CDR1 MNHGY, CDR2 SVAAGI. V was trimmed by 4 bases and J by 1 base, leaving 13 bases between them. The CDR3 reads CASSFNRAPNTEAFF. In nucleotides, the CDR3 is TGTGCCAGCAGTTTTAACAGGGCTCCGAACACTGAAGCTTTCTTT.